This passage covers 26 T cell receptor beta chains from one sample sequenced in a study of blood T cell repertoires in COVID-19. Produced via immunoSEQ multiplex PCR; TCRdb's table is partial and in-frame only. The sample records around 180,000 clones, 75% to 90% being singletons. Sequencing input: PBMCs or T cells enriched from blood (not recorded which). Source of these receptors: a woman in her thirties or forties with acute COVID-19.

The rearrangement uses TRBV6-2 or TRBV6-3 and TRBJ1-1; D not certain. In germline, CDR1 is MNHEY, CDR2 SVGEGT. The V end was cut by 2 bases, the J end by 1 base, with 5 bases between. CDR3 length equals 13 residues. The CDR3 protein is CASSYNRNTEAFF. The CDR3 nucleotides are TGTGCCAGCAGTTACAACAGGAACACTGAAGCTTTCTTT.

This clone was seen only once. The chain joins TRBV27 to TRBJ1-3; 8 bases align to TRBD1. Unmatched junction bases numbered 7, after V lost 1 base and J lost 2 bases. Per germline, CDR1 MNHEY and CDR2 SMNVEV (reference sequence). The CDR3 length is 17 residues. DNA for the CDR3: TGTGCCAGCAGTTTATTCGGGCAGGGGGCCCCTGGAAACACCATATATTTT. Translated, it gives CASSLFGQGAPGNTIYF.

V gene TRBV28 combines with J gene TRBJ2-1; a possible D gene is TRBD1 (6 bases). V lost 7 bases, J lost 8 bases, and 15 bases lay in between. Germline V gene lookup returns CDR1 MDHEN and CDR2 SYDVKM. CDR3 length: 13 residues. DNA of the CDR3: TGTGCCAGCACAGGGGCCCTGATCTATGAGCAGTTCTTC. Protein product: CASTGALIYEQFF.

For this clone: One end of the junction fails to match germline, which may point to a read error. The V and J genes are TRBV7-7 and TRBJ2-7; a possible D gene is TRBD1 (5 bases). Looked up from germline, CDR1 is SSHAT and CDR2 is FNYEAQ (reference sequence). The CDR3 runs to 13 residues. The CDR3 here is CASSFRVSYEQYF. As DNA, the CDR3 is TGTGCTAGCAGCTTCAGGGTCTCCTACGAGCAGTACTTC.

This chain uses TRBV2 with TRBJ2-7, with unresolved D. Trimming took off 6 bases at V and 0 bases at J, with 12 bases between the two ends. Germline V gene sequence: CDR1 SNHLY, CDR2 FYNNEI. The CDR3 is made up of 14 amino acids. CDR3 sequence: CASRAYGSSYEQYF. DNA for the CDR3: TGTGCCAGCAGAGCCTATGGTAGCTCCTACGAGCAGTACTTC.

The rearrangement joins TRBV7-2 to TRBJ2-1; possibly TRBD2 for D (6 bases). The CDR3 loop spans 17 amino acids. The germline CDR1 and CDR2 sequences are SGHTA and FQGNSA. V lost 5 bases, J lost 7 bases, and 24 bases lay in between. CDR3 bases: TGTGCCAGCAGCACTGCCGCTATGGGACTGGGGCCAAATGAGCAGTTCTTC. Protein product: CASSTAAMGLGPNEQFF.

The chain combines TRBV3-1 (or the pseudogene TRBV3-2) with TRBJ2-2; D is possibly TRBD1 (7 bases). This CDR3 has 16 amino acids. Trimming shortened V by 4 bases and J by 1 base, and 13 bases separated the two germline ends. Germline V gives CDR1 LGHDT, CDR2 YNNKEL (reference sequence). CDR3 DNA sequence: TGTGCCAGCAGCCGGGCAGGGGGGCGGAACACCGGGGAGCTGTTTTTT. Its translation: CASSRAGGRNTGELFF.

CDR3 bases: TGTGAAAGGGGGCATAGTAACGATGAGCAGTTCTTC. Translated, it gives CERGHSNDEQFF. The chain employs TRBV19 and TRBJ2-1; 7 nucleotides agree with TRBD1. Germline V gene data show CDR1 as LNHDA and CDR2 as SQIVND (reference sequence). The CDR3 covers 12 residues.

V is TRBV20-1 and J is TRBJ2-7; 7 bases are a match to TRBD2. The germline V gene has CDR1 DFQATT and CDR2 SNEGSKA (reference sequence). J lost 2 bases, V lost 3 bases, and 7 bases had no gene match. This CDR3 has 14 residues. CDR3 nucleotide sequence: TGCAGTGCTAGTCTGCGGGAGTGGCCCTACGAGCAGTACTTC. Translated, it gives CSASLREWPYEQYF.

The chain has TRBV13 and TRBJ2-7, with 9 bases that match TRBD2. Trimming at V came to 2 bases and at J to 6 bases, leaving 11 bases not matched to a gene. Germline V CDR1 and CDR2: PRHDT, FYEKMQ (reference sequence). This CDR3 region has 16 residues. CDR3 in DNA: TGTGCCAGCAGCTTAAGTCCTAGCGGGACCTCTCTCGAGCAGTACTTC. Protein: CASSLSPSGTSLEQYF.

Concerning this clone itself: With a much larger clone just one base away, this may be a read error. CDR3 protein: CASSDGTGLNTEAFF. DNA of the CDR3: TGCGCCAGCAGCGACGGGACAGGGCTGAACACTGAAGCTTTCTTT. The chain has TRBV5-1 and TRBJ1-1, with 9 bases that match TRBD1. The germline V gene encodes CDR1 SGHRS and CDR2 YFSETQ. This CDR3 has 15 residues. J was trimmed by 0 bases and V by 4 bases; bases with no gene match: 4.

The genes are TRBV4-2 and TRBJ2-1; 11 bases agree with TRBD2. The CDR3 runs 15 residues. The germline gives CDR1 LGHNA, CDR2 YNFKEQ. With V trimmed by 4 bases and J by 5 bases, 4 bases remained unmatched. CDR3 sequence reads: CASSLVTSGDNEQFF. DNA of the CDR3: TGTGCCAGCAGCCTGGTGACTAGCGGGGACAATGAGCAGTTCTTC.

The chain recombines TRBV24-1 with TRBJ2-7, with D perhaps matching TRBD1 (5 bases). The CDR3 runs to 13 residues. From germline, CDR1 is KGHDR and CDR2 SFDVKD. V was clipped by 3 bases and J by 5 bases, with 10 bases between them. CDR3 loop: CATSDQGSNEQYF. CDR3 in DNA: TGTGCCACCAGTGATCAGGGATCCAACGAGCAGTACTTC.

The rearrangement links TRBV5-8 to TRBJ2-7; 9 bases match TRBD1. Per the germline V gene, CDR1 is SGHTS and CDR2 is YDEGEE. V lost 0 bases to trimming and J lost 2 bases; unmatched junction nucleotides: 6. CDR3 length: 16 amino acids. DNA for the CDR3: TGTGCCAGCAGCTTGGTCTGGACAGGGGAAACCTACGAGCAGTACTTC. Translating gives CASSLVWTGETYEQYF. Full variable domain (missing parts from reference TRBV5-8 and TRBJ2-7): EAGVTQSPTHLIKTRGQQATLRCSPISGHTSVYWYQQALGLGLQFLLWYDEGEERNRGNFPPRFSGRQFPNYSSELNVNALELEDSALYLCASSLVWTGETYEQYFGPGTRLTVT.

This chain connects TRBV2 to TRBJ2-1; the match to TRBD2 covers 9 bases. The CDR3 contains 14 residues. Germline loops: CDR1 SNHLY, CDR2 FYNNEI. V was clipped by 6 bases and J by 5 bases; unmatched bases: 5. Written as DNA, the CDR3 is TGTGCCAGCAGGCCGGGACTAGCAAACAATGAGCAGTTCTTC. It yields the protein CASRPGLANNEQFF.

The rearrangement uses TRBV30 and TRBJ2-6; D call uncertain. This CDR3 region has 13 residues. The V gene lost 5 bases and the J gene lost 0 bases, with 5 bases spanning the gap. The V gene's germline CDR1 is GTSNPN and CDR2 SVGIG (reference sequence). In nucleotides, the CDR3 is TGTGCCTGGCGGTACTCTGGGGCCAACGTCCTGACTTTC. Its translation: CAWRYSGANVLTF.

The J gene is TRBJ1-4, the V gene TRBV18; D is unclear. The CDR3 sequence is 13 residues long. The germline V gene has CDR1 KGHSH and CDR2 LQKENI. Trimming shortened V by 4 bases and J by 8 bases, and 11 bases separated the two germline ends. CDR3 in amino acids: CASSQGGSEKLFF. CDR3 DNA sequence: TGTGCCAGCTCACAGGGAGGGTCGGAAAAACTGTTTTTT.

This clone was recorded only once. This chain uses TRBV5-4 with TRBJ2-3; tentatively, D is TRBD2 (7 bases). Trimming shortened V by 9 bases and J by 1 base, and 18 bases separated the two germline ends. Per the germline V gene, CDR1 is SGHNT and CDR2 is YYREEE (reference sequence). The CDR3 consists of 15 residues. The CDR3 DNA is TGTGCCACCCGGGGGAGGGAGGGGGGCACAGATACGCAGTATTTT. It encodes CATRGREGGTDTQYF.

This chain connects TRBV12-3 or TRBV12-4 to TRBJ1-1; unclear D gene. This CDR3 region has 13 residues. V lost 0 bases, J lost 5 bases, and 7 bases lay in between. The CDR3 sequence is CASSLALRTEAFF. DNA for the CDR3: TGTGCCAGCAGTTTAGCGCTAAGAACTGAAGCTTTCTTT.

The gene calls are TRBV7-9 and TRBJ2-3, with TRBD2 matching over 9 bases. V trimming: 6 bases; J trimming: 3 bases; junction bases outside the gene matches: 10. Germline CDR1 is SEHNR and CDR2 is FQNEAQ (reference sequence). This CDR3 spans 16 amino acids. CDR3 protein: CASSWTSDLGTDTQYF. For the CDR3, the DNA is TGTGCCAGCAGTTGGACTAGCGACTTAGGAACAGATACGCAGTATTTT.

This chain connects TRBV4-3 to TRBJ2-2, with 11 positions matching TRBD2. CDR1 and CDR2 (germline): LGHNA, YSLEER. This CDR3 has 18 amino acids. After removal of 1 base from V and 3 bases from J, the junction contained 7 bases not matched to a gene. CDR3 residues: CASSQGWGGLADTGELFF. The CDR3 bases are TGCGCCAGCAGCCAAGGATGGGGGGGACTAGCGGACACCGGGGAGCTGTTTTTT.

The chain carries TRBV4-2 and TRBJ2-1; 9 nucleotides line up with TRBD2. The germline CDR1 and CDR2 sequences are LGHNA and YNFKEQ. Trimming cost V 3 bases and J 6 bases; bases outside gene matches: 3. The CDR3 has 14 residues. CDR3 region: CASSQREGPNEQFF. The DNA of the CDR3 is TGTGCCAGCAGCCAGCGGGAGGGCCCCAATGAGCAGTTCTTC.

This sequence joins TRBV27 and TRBJ1-5; 7 bases agree with TRBD1. The V gene's germline CDR1 is MNHEY and CDR2 SMNVEV (reference sequence). The CDR3 has 16 amino acids. J gave up 2 bases and V 5 bases, and 9 bases lay outside the gene matches. The CDR3 nucleotides read TGTGCCAGCAGTCTAAGGGGGCTGATGGGCAATCAGCCCCAGCATTTT. Its translation: CASSLRGLMGNQPQHF.

The CDR3 here is CASSIGLAGVAGELFF. The CDR3 DNA reads as TGTGCCAGTAGTATAGGTCTAGCGGGAGTAGCCGGGGAGCTGTTTTTT. This chain joins TRBV19 and TRBJ2-2; TRBD2 matches at 10 bases. V gave up 1 base and J gave up 6 bases; unmatched junction bases: 5. Germline V lookup: CDR1 LNHDA, CDR2 SQIVND (reference sequence). The CDR3 contains 16 residues.

This chain uses TRBV7-9 with TRBJ2-2; 8 bases match TRBD2. V was clipped by 5 bases and J by 4 bases; unmatched bases: 18. Germline-derived CDR1 and CDR2 are SEHNR and FQNEAQ (reference sequence). This CDR3 contains 19 residues. The DNA for the CDR3 is TGTGCCAGCAGCCAGCGGAGAGGATTACTAGCGGAACGCACCGGGGAGCTGTTTTTT. Its translation: CASSQRRGLLAERTGELFF.

This chain links TRBV18 with TRBJ1-1; no clear D gene. There are 15 residues in the CDR3. Germline loops: CDR1 KGHSH, CDR2 LQKENI. Trimming shortened V by 2 bases and J by 3 bases, and 13 bases separated the two germline ends. The CDR3 loop reads CASSPGRAGYTEAFF. CDR3 DNA sequence: TGTGCCAGCTCACCAGGGAGGGCCGGTTACACTGAAGCTTTCTTT.